This TCR beta chain is drawn from a study of shared clonotypes between healthy human individuals. As for the study in general: Per donor, three plates held CD4 naive cells, three held CD4 memory, two held CD8 naive and one held CD8 memory.

Per the germline V gene, CDR1 is SNHLY and CDR2 is FYNNEI. Between the trimmed V and J ends, which lost 4 bases and 5 bases, there was a span of 17 bases. The CDR3 has 16 residues. Study observations and caveats: Against clonotypes common to all four donors, non-shared ones had lower generation probabilities.

This clone was seen once. Its antigen is undetermined. Data came from immunoSEQ multiplex PCR; TCRdb stores just in-frame clones and leaves some out. The profile shows around 2.5 million clones, 93% of them singletons. The specimen was naive CD4+ T cells from PBMCs. This sample's subset: CD45RA+ positively selected. The chain has TRBV2 and TRBJ1-4; no firm D call. This sequence was found in a man in his late teens or twenties in good health. Some clones in this sample may be carry-over from other donors' samples. The CDR3 here is CASSGGRLTQNEKLFF. The CDR3 DNA reads TGTGCCAGCAGTGGAGGCAGGCTGACCCAAAATGAAAAACTGTTTTTT.